These T cell receptor beta chains were read from a single sample in a study of blood T cell repertoires in COVID-19. Clones were sequenced by immunoSEQ multiplex PCR, and TCRdb holds only the in-frame ones, with some missing. Here the sample spans about 270,000 clones, around 81% being singletons. The specimen sequenced was peripheral blood. The receptor set was obtained from a woman aged 60-75 years with active or convalescent COVID-19. The CDR3 runs from the conserved cysteine through the conserved F or W. The D gene is left open where the match is weak. For some rows the clone size is stated as once, few or many, or as a class when expanded; others skip it.

D: TRBD2
J: TRBJ2-1
size: NA
length: 15
V: TRBV5-5
DNA: TGTGCCAGCAGTTCTACCGGGACTAGCCGTGGTGAGCAGTTCTTC
CDR3: CASSSTGTSRGEQFF

D: NA
J: TRBJ1-2
size: NA
length: 12
V: TRBV21-1
DNA: TGTGCCAGTAGACAGGGAAACTATGGCTACACCTTC
CDR3: CASRQGNYGYTF

D: TRBD2
J: TRBJ2-1
size: NA
length: 17
V: TRBV5-1
DNA: TGCGCCAGCAGCCATGACCTCGCGGGGGAGGTAGACAATGAGCAGTTCTTC
CDR3: CASSHDLAGEVDNEQFF

D: NA
J: TRBJ2-5
size: once
length: 17
V: TRBV9
DNA: TGTGCCAGCAGCGTAGCTCCACTCCAGCGGAGTCAAGAGACCCAGTACTTC
CDR3: CASSVAPLQRSQETQYF

D: NA
J: TRBJ2-7
size: once
length: 14
V: TRBV9
DNA: TGTGCCAGCAGCGAGGGGGTCTGGGACGAGGAGCAGTACTTC
CDR3: CASSEGVWDEEQYF

D: NA
J: TRBJ1-3
size: once
length: 12
V: TRBV30
DNA: TGTGCCTGGACAGGGTCTGGAAACACCATATATTTT
CDR3: CAWTGSGNTIYF

D: NA
J: TRBJ2-2
size: few
length: 17
V: TRBV28
DNA: TGTGCCAGCAGTCCGTTGACAGAACCCGTGGACACCGGGGAGCTGTTTTTT
CDR3: CASSPLTEPVDTGELFF

D: TRBD1
J: TRBJ2-3
size: NA
length: 14
V: TRBV29-1
DNA: TGCAGCGTTGGAAAGGGGGCAGTGGCAGATACGCAGTATTTT
CDR3: CSVGKGAVADTQYF

D: TRBD2
J: TRBJ2-5
size: once
length: 17
V: TRBV4-2
DNA: TGTGCCAGCAGCCGCCAACTAGCGGGGGGGCGGTCGGAGACCCAGTACTTC
CDR3: CASSRQLAGGRSETQYF

D: TRBD1
J: TRBJ1-2
size: NA
length: 12
V: TRBV6-6
DNA: TGTGCCAGCAGTTGGACAGGCGATGGCTACACCTTC
CDR3: CASSWTGDGYTF

D: NA
J: TRBJ1-2
size: NA
length: 13
V: TRBV2
DNA: TGTGCCAGCAGTGATATCCGAAGGGAGGGCTACACCTTC
CDR3: CASSDIRREGYTF

D: TRBD1
J: TRBJ1-1
size: NA
length: 17
V: TRBV4-2
DNA: TGTGCCAGCAGCCCGATAGAAGGACAGGGGGTCGGCACTGAAGCTTTCTTT
CDR3: CASSPIEGQGVGTEAFF

D: TRBD1
J: TRBJ2-2
size: NA
length: 17
V: TRBV24-1
DNA: TGTGCCACCAGTGAAAATCCCCCGCAACAGGGGGCCGGGGAGCTGTTTTTT
CDR3: CATSENPPQQGAGELFF

D: NA
J: TRBJ1-5
size: NA
length: 12
V: TRBV6-6
DNA: TGTGCCAGCAGCGAGTCTAATCAGCCCCAGCATTTT
CDR3: CASSESNQPQHF

D: TRBD1
J: TRBJ2-1
size: NA
length: 15
V: TRBV3-1/TRBV3-2
DNA: TGTGCCAGCAGTGGCGGGACAGGGATCTACAATGAGCAGTTCTTC
CDR3: CASSGGTGIYNEQFF

D: TRBD2
J: TRBJ2-1
size: once
length: 15
V: TRBV6-5
DNA: TGTGCCAGCAGCCTCGGTAGCGGGTCCTACAATGAGCAGTTCTTC
CDR3: CASSLGSGSYNEQFF

D: TRBD2
J: TRBJ2-1
size: NA
length: 14
V: TRBV9
DNA: TGTGCCAGCAGCGCTAGCGGGGTCCCCAATGAGCAGTTCTTC
CDR3: CASSASGVPNEQFF

D: TRBD2
J: TRBJ2-5
size: NA
length: 15
V: TRBV19
DNA: TGTGCCAGTACTGGCGGGGGGCGTGAAGGGGAGACCCAGTACTTC
CDR3: CASTGGGREGETQYF

D: TRBD1
J: TRBJ2-7
size: NA
length: 14
V: TRBV6-5
DNA: TGTGCCAGCAGAACGGGACAGGGGCCCTACGAGCAGTACTTC
CDR3: CASRTGQGPYEQYF

D: NA
J: TRBJ2-7
size: NA
length: 14
V: TRBV11-2
DNA: TGTGCCAGCAGCTTAACCGGGACATATTACGAGCAGTACTTC
CDR3: CASSLTGTYYEQYF

D: TRBD1
J: TRBJ1-4
size: NA
length: 16
V: TRBV4-3
DNA: TGCGCCAGCAGCCAACCACCGGGACAGGGAAATGAAAAACTGTTTTTT
CDR3: CASSQPPGQGNEKLFF

D: TRBD2
J: TRBJ2-5
size: NA
length: 15
V: TRBV18
DNA: TGTGCCAGCTCACCCCTGACTAGCGGGGCGGAGACCCAGTACTTC
CDR3: CASSPLTSGAETQYF

D: TRBD1
J: TRBJ1-5
size: NA
length: 14
V: TRBV7-2
DNA: TGTGCCAGCAGCTCGACAGGGGCTCATCAGCCCCAGCATTTT
CDR3: CASSSTGAHQPQHF

D: NA
J: TRBJ1-1
size: NA
length: 19
V: TRBV4-1
DNA: TGCGCCAGCAGCCAAGAACGGGGATCCCATAGACAGGTTATCACTGAAGCTTTCTTT
CDR3: CASSQERGSHRQVITEAFF

D: NA
J: TRBJ1-2
size: NA
length: 13
V: TRBV19
DNA: TGTGCCAGTAGTATCCCGCGATCCTATGGCTACACCTTC
CDR3: CASSIPRSYGYTF

D: TRBD1
J: TRBJ1-4
size: once
length: 15
V: TRBV19
DNA: TGTGCCAGTAGAGCGCCGGGACAGCCAGATGAAAAACTGTTTTTT
CDR3: CASRAPGQPDEKLFF

D: NA
J: TRBJ2-3
size: NA
length: 13
V: TRBV10-3
DNA: TGTGCCATCAGGGAGGGGGCCACAGATACGCAGTATTTT
CDR3: CAIREGATDTQYF

D: NA
J: TRBJ1-4
size: NA
length: 16
V: TRBV4-3
DNA: TGCGCCAGCAGCCAAACGAGGACGGTCCCGGGGGATAAACTGTTTTTT
CDR3: CASSQTRTVPGDKLFF

D: NA
J: TRBJ2-5
size: NA
length: 13
V: TRBV7-9
DNA: TGTGCCAGCAGCCGGGGGGCCGAAGAGACCCAGTACTTC
CDR3: CASSRGAEETQYF

D: NA
J: TRBJ1-4
size: NA
length: 12
V: TRBV19
DNA: TGTGCCAGTAGTCTGTCGGTAGAAAAACTGTTTTTT
CDR3: CASSLSVEKLFF

D: TRBD1
J: TRBJ1-2
size: NA
length: 13
V: TRBV6-5
DNA: TGTGCCAGCAGGCGAGGGACAGGGGAGGGCTACACCTTC
CDR3: CASRRGTGEGYTF

D: TRBD2
J: TRBJ2-7
size: NA
length: 16
V: TRBV3-1/TRBV3-2
DNA: TGTGCCAGCAGCCAACGAACTAGCGGGGAGGCCTACGAGCAGTACTTC
CDR3: CASSQRTSGEAYEQYF

D: NA
J: TRBJ1-1
size: NA
length: 16
V: TRBV12-5
DNA: TGTGCTAGTGGTTTGGTCCTACAGGGCTTGAACACTGAAGCTTTCTTT
CDR3: CASGLVLQGLNTEAFF

D: TRBD1
J: TRBJ2-7
size: NA
length: 13
V: TRBV12-3/TRBV12-4
DNA: TGTGCCAGCAGGGACAGGGGGTACAACGAGCAGTACTTC
CDR3: CASRDRGYNEQYF

D: NA
J: TRBJ2-1
size: few
length: 15
V: TRBV27
DNA: TGTGCCAGCAGCCATCCGGCCGAGGCCTACAATGAGCAGTTCTTC
CDR3: CASSHPAEAYNEQFF

D: NA
J: TRBJ2-1
size: once
length: 15
V: TRBV5-6
DNA: TGTGCCAGCAGCTCGACCTGGACAGATTACAATGAGCAGTTCTTC
CDR3: CASSSTWTDYNEQFF

D: TRBD2
J: TRBJ2-2
size: NA
length: 16
V: TRBV6-6
DNA: TGTGCCAGCAGTTACGTTGGGGGGGGAAACACCGGGGAGCTGTTTTTT
CDR3: CASSYVGGGNTGELFF

D: NA
J: TRBJ2-5
size: NA
length: 13
V: TRBV9
DNA: TGTGCCAGCAGCGTAAGGGGCCAAGAGACCCAGTACTTC
CDR3: CASSVRGQETQYF

D: TRBD1
J: TRBJ2-1
size: NA
length: 15
V: TRBV7-6
DNA: TGTGCCAGCACCCCTCGCAGGGGACAGGGGGGGGAGCAGTTCTTC
CDR3: CASTPRRGQGGEQFF